Below are 20 T cell receptor beta chains sequenced from a single sample in a study of identical twins. TCRdb re-derived calls from the 5' RACE reads in MiXCR, one entry per CDR3 protein. The sample has about 900,000 distinct CDR3 sequences; around an eighth are singletons. The data were also submitted as part of a second study, on yellow fever vaccine responses in identical twins.

The sequencing input was PBMCs. The receptors derive from a woman younger than 30 in good health.

This rearrangement joins TRBV5-1 to TRBJ2-1; maybe TRBD2 (6 bases). CDR3 length: 16 residues. V shed 0 bases and J shed 1 base, with 11 bases lying between them. Germline loops: CDR1 SGHRS, CDR2 YFSETQ. The CDR3: CASSLVLARSYNEQFF. In DNA, the CDR3 is TGCGCCAGCAGCTTGGTCCTAGCGAGGTCCTACAATGAGCAGTTCTTC.

The CDR3 spells CSVEDLRTSGRIDGEQFF. The CDR3 nucleotides read TGCAGCGTTGAAGATCTTCGGACTAGCGGGAGAATCGATGGGGAGCAGTTCTTC. The V and J genes are TRBV29-1 and TRBJ2-1; 13 bases are shared with TRBD2. This CDR3 has 18 amino acids. Germline lookup yields CDR1 SQVTM and CDR2 ANQGSEA. V was pared by 0 bases and J by 10 bases, with 15 bases of the junction left unmatched.

This chain connects TRBV7-9 to TRBJ2-1; D remains unclear. This CDR3 spans 16 amino acids. Germline V gives CDR1 SEHNR, CDR2 FQNEAQ (reference sequence). Trimming left V 2 bases short and J 0 bases short, with 11 bases between. The CDR3 DNA reads as TGTGCCAGCAGCTTACCGCGGCAGAGCTCCTACAATGAGCAGTTCTTC. Translation: CASSLPRQSSYNEQFF.

This clonotype was seen only a few times. The conserved phenylalanine or tryptophan normally closing the CDR3 is absent here, so this likely arose from a read error. The rearrangement joins TRBV7-9 to TRBJ2-1; TRBD2 might be the D (5 bases). Germline CDR1 reads SEHNR; CDR2 reads FQNEAQ (reference sequence). This CDR3 comprises 13 residues. V was trimmed by 0 bases and J by 9 bases, leaving 9 bases between them. CDR3 bases: TGTGCCAGCAGCTTAGCGTGGGAGACTGAGCAGTTCATC. Protein sequence: CASSLAWETEQFI.

This clonotype was recorded a few times. The chain joins TRBV29-1 to TRBJ2-3; 10 positions match TRBD2. Trimming at V came to 4 bases and at J to 2 bases, leaving 6 bases not matched to a gene. CDR1 and CDR2 (germline): SQVTM, ANQGSEA. The CDR3 covers 15 residues. The CDR3 region has the DNA TGCAGCGTTGTAATAGCGGGGGGCCCCACAGATACGCAGTATTTT. Protein: CSVVIAGGPTDTQYF.

The chain uses TRBV20-1 and TRBJ1-1, with 9 bases identical to TRBD1. The CDR3 length is 15 residues. The V gene end was trimmed by 4 bases and the J gene end by 3 bases; junction bases not matched to a gene: 9. Germline CDR1 and CDR2: DFQATT and SNEGSKA (reference sequence). The CDR3 region has the DNA TGCAGTGCTACCGGGACAGGGAGGGCCGACACTGAAGCTTTCTTT. This sequence encodes CSATGTGRADTEAFF.

This clonotype appeared a few times. This sequence joins TRBV5-1 and TRBJ2-1; 8 bases are shared with TRBD1. Germline lookup yields CDR1 SGHRS and CDR2 YFSETQ. CDR3 length: 15 residues. V was clipped by 1 base and J by 9 bases; unmatched bases: 9. In nucleotides, the CDR3 is TGCGCCAGCAGCTTGTTCGGGGCCACAGGGGGTGAGCAGTTCTTC. Amino acids: CASSLFGATGGEQFF.

This clonotype was counted a few times. The CDR3 spells CASSHGQTSGNTIYF. CDR3 in DNA: TGTGCCAGTAGCCACGGCCAAACCTCTGGAAACACCATATATTTT. The gene calls are TRBV19 and TRBJ1-3; D remains ambiguous. From germline, CDR1 is LNHDA and CDR2 SQIVND (reference sequence). V lost 6 bases to trimming and J lost 0 bases, with 12 bases between them. This CDR3 is built from 15 residues.

The CDR3 reads CASSSPNDSRRQFF. The DNA of the CDR3 is TGTGCCAGCAGCTCTCCGAACGACAGCCGGCGGCAGTTCTTC. The chain is built from TRBV9 and TRBJ2-1; tentatively, D is TRBD1 (5 bases). The CDR3 has 14 residues. V lost 4 bases, J lost 12 bases, and 20 bases lay in between. Per germline, CDR1 SGDLS and CDR2 YYNGEE.

This chain uses TRBV7-8 with TRBJ2-7; TRBD2 might be the D (6 bases). CDR1 is SGHVS and CDR2 is FQNEAQ in the germline V gene. The V end was cut by 5 bases, the J end by 2 bases, with 16 bases between. There are 15 residues in the CDR3. For the CDR3, the DNA is TGTGCCAGCAGCCCCCTTCTTGCGGGGCCCTACGAGCAGTACGTC. It specifies CASSPLLAGPYEQYV.

This clonotype came up once. V usage is TRBV6-1 and J usage is TRBJ2-5, with TRBD2 matching 10 bases. CDR3 length: 15 residues. Per the germline V gene, CDR1 is MNHNS and CDR2 is SASEGT. V dropped 6 bases and J dropped 2; count of bases not matched to a gene: 6. The DNA for the CDR3 is TGTGCCAGCAGCCCTGGGACTAGCGATCAAGAGACCCAGTACTTC. Its translation: CASSPGTSDQETQYF.

This clonotype was counted only a few times. V gene TRBV10-3 combines with J gene TRBJ1-1, with D possibly being TRBD1 (5 bases). The V end was cut by 2 bases, the J end by 5 bases, with 9 bases between. Germline V gene sequence: CDR1 ENHRY, CDR2 SYGVKD. The CDR3 consists of 13 residues. The CDR3 region is CAISETGRTEAFF. Here the CDR3 DNA reads TGTGCCATCAGTGAGACAGGACGGACTGAAGCTTTCTTT.

The table lists this clonotype with a few counts. The chain links TRBV6-5 to TRBJ2-7; D uncertain. The CDR3 totals 13 residues. Trimming stripped 0 bases from V and 2 bases from J, with 5 bases between. Germline assignment: CDR1 MNHEY and CDR2 SVGAGI. This CDR3 is CASSYSTTYEQYF. The CDR3 nucleotides read TGTGCCAGCAGTTACTCCACGACCTACGAGCAGTACTTC.

The gene calls are TRBV7-3 and TRBJ1-1; no firm D call. V shed 5 bases and J shed 5 bases, with 18 bases lying between them. The CDR3 has 15 amino acids. CDR1 SGHTA and CDR2 FQGTGA come from the germline V gene. The CDR3 protein is CASSVSRMLMTEAFF. CDR3 sequence (DNA): TGTGCCAGCAGCGTATCAAGGATGTTGATGACTGAAGCTTTCTTT.

This clonotype has a handful of counts. This chain connects TRBV7-6 to TRBJ2-2; D gene ambiguous. The CDR3 has 13 residues. Germline V gives CDR1 SGHVS, CDR2 FNYEAQ. V was shortened by 4 bases and J by 8 bases, with 11 bases between the two germline ends. The CDR3 loop reads CASSSSFPGELFF. The DNA of the CDR3 is TGTGCCAGCAGCTCTAGTTTTCCGGGGGAGCTGTTTTTT.

The CDR3 here is CASGGSSYEQYV. In nucleotides, the CDR3 is TGTGCCAGCGGGGGGAGCTCCTACGAGCAGTACGTC. V usage is TRBV2 and J usage is TRBJ2-7; weak D call: TRBD2 (6 bases). Germline V gene lookup returns CDR1 SNHLY and CDR2 FYNNEI. V was shortened by 8 bases and J by 0 bases, with 8 bases between the two germline ends. The length of the CDR3 is 12 residues.

This clonotype turned up a few times. The chain has TRBV20-1 and TRBJ2-5; weak D call: TRBD2 (6 bases). Germline values: CDR1 DFQATT, CDR2 SNEGSKA (reference sequence). The CDR3 is made up of 15 amino acids. V was cut by 2 bases and J by 2 bases, with 15 bases left in between. The CDR3 sequence is CSARHGGGFQETQYF. DNA of the CDR3: TGCAGTGCTAGACATGGGGGAGGATTTCAAGAGACCCAGTACTTC.

The chain recombines TRBV5-1 with TRBJ1-1; TRBD1 agrees at 9 bases. The CDR3 consists of 14 residues. The V and J ends lost 4 bases and 4 bases, in that order; junction bases with no gene match: 5. Germline V gives CDR1 SGHRS, CDR2 YFSETQ. The CDR3, as DNA: TGCGCCAGCAGCGCCGGACAGGGGACCACTGAAGCTTTCTTT. Translated: CASSAGQGTTEAFF.

This chain joins TRBV5-5 and TRBJ1-1, with D possibly being TRBD1 (5 bases). The CDR3 contains 12 residues. The V end lost 7 bases, the J end lost 10 bases, and 17 bases lay between the germline ends. CDR1 is SGHKS and CDR2 is YYEKEE in the germline V gene (reference sequence). CDR3 region: CASGPGDLLAFF. In nucleotides, the CDR3 is TGTGCCAGCGGCCCTGGGGACCTCTTAGCTTTCTTT.

This clonotype was observed a few times. The rearrangement joins TRBV10-3 to TRBJ2-2; the D is unclear. With 2 bases removed from V and 0 bases from J, the gap between germline ends came to 7 bases. The germline V gene has CDR1 ENHRY and CDR2 SYGVKD. This CDR3 is 15 amino acids long. This CDR3 is CAISEDRPNTGELFF. In DNA form, the CDR3 reads TGTGCCATCAGTGAGGACCGCCCGAACACCGGGGAGCTGTTTTTT.